The source of this T cell receptor (beta chain) is a study of HIV-infected patients and healthy controls. Around 0.5 ug RNA was reverse transcribed with alpha and beta constant-region primers. Each of the alpha and beta chains got its own library through chain-specific third strand synthesis with indices. One primer pair amplified all rearrangements per chain; each cDNA got molecular barcodes. One entry per CDR3 protein results from TCRdb running MiXCR on the 5' RACE reads. The profile shows about 17,000 distinct CDR3 sequences, about 5% of them singletons. The CDR3 consists of 16 residues. The germline gives CDR1 MNHEY, CDR2 SVGEGT. With 4 bases removed from V and 1 base from J, the gap between germline ends came to 15 bases. Points from the study as a whole: Compared with healthy controls, HIV-infected patients showed less CDR3 sharing between individuals. Comparisons were complicated because patients and controls had unequal numbers of distinct sequences.

In this sample, this clonotype turned up many times. What it binds is not known. Whole blood was used without fractionation, so all unsorted peripheral T cells were included. The chain links TRBV6-2 or TRBV6-3 to TRBJ2-3; D might be TRBD1 (6 bases). What was sequenced was blood. This clonotype originated in an adult in good health. The DNA for the CDR3 is TGTGCCAGCAGTTCATACAGGGCTCTCGGCACAGATACGCAGTATTTT. Residues: CASSSYRALGTDTQYF.